The sequence of this T cell receptor (beta chain) was determined in a study of blood T cells in healthy people across ages. The study, taken as a whole, reports: As naive T cell percentage varied, TCR beta diversity correlated strongly with it.

Total RNA extracted from each sample amounted to at least 5 micrograms. A second roughly 6 to 11 cycle PCR used barcoded and J-beta primers. TCRdb called the 5' RACE reads again in MiXCR, with one record for every CDR3 protein. Here the sample spans about 1.8 million distinct CDR3 sequences, around 50% being singletons. As to this clonotype: Its antigen is currently unknown.

CDR3 length equals 14 residues. V dropped 7 bases and J dropped 0 bases, with 12 bases sitting between them. Per the germline V gene, CDR1 is LNHNV and CDR2 is YYDKDF (reference sequence). The TCR originated in a woman aged 40 to 55 in good health. The J gene is TRBJ2-5, the V gene TRBV15, with D perhaps matching TRBD2 (6 bases). Material: blood. DNA for the CDR3: TGTGCCACCAAGGGAGGAGCTCACCAAGAGACCCAGTACTTC. Translating gives CATKGGAHQETQYF.